Reported below is one TCR beta chain. Its antigen is not identified. The V end lost 7 bases, the J end lost 4 bases, and 16 bases lay between the germline ends. This CDR3 comprises 14 residues. Germline-derived CDR1 and CDR2 are LNHDA and SQIVND (reference sequence). This record belongs to a study of TIL therapy for anti-PD-1-resistant metastatic lung cancer. About the research overall: Median patient age was approximately 58, ranging about 35-80 years. Tumors carried a median roughly 1.5 non-synonymous mutations per megabase.

Regarding time point: pre-treatment sample, taken before nivolumab and TIL therapy. Adults with stage 4 NSCLC were enrolled in a phase I trial. This was the immunoSEQ v3 assay. Using immunoSEQ multiplex PCR, the repertoire was profiled, and TCRdb retains in-frame clones only, with some absent. The sample holds 14,000 to 15,000 clones, roughly 82% seen once. Findings and limits, study-wide: Infused TIL clonotypes partially replaced the baseline blood repertoire, then decayed over months.

The chain carries TRBV19 and TRBJ2-5; TRBD1 might be the D (5 bases). The source is a person between 25 and 79 years old with non-small cell lung cancer. Sequencing used blood, obtained at baseline. The CDR3 sequence: CASKVEIGAETQYF. CDR3 DNA sequence: TGTGCCAGTAAGGTGGAGATTGGGGCAGAGACCCAGTACTTC.